This entry lists 23 T cell receptor beta chains sequenced from one sample in a study of blood T cells in healthy people across ages (dated by TCRdb to between 2014 and 2016). Receptor amplification or capture employed 5' RACE. TCRdb lists the instrument as Illumina HiSeq 2500. The second PCR ran for about 6 to 12 cycles and used a J-beta primer mix along with a sample-barcoded 5' primer. Using fastp at Q25 and MiXCR, TCRdb reprocessed the public reads and kept productive beta chains. Each CDR3 protein gets just one entry, which takes the most common genes and DNA from the rows behind it. The sample records about 930,000 distinct CDR3 sequences, 25% to 35% of which are singletons. Roughly a tenth of the sample lies in the top ten. A further study also used this sample, focusing on T cells of mothers and their children.

The sample comprised blood. Receptor source: a middle-aged woman in good health.

A few counts support this clonotype. The V and J genes are TRBV2 and TRBJ2-5; 7 nucleotides agree with TRBD2. Per germline, CDR1 SNHLY and CDR2 FYNNEI. V was clipped by 1 base and J by 12 bases; unmatched bases: 17. The CDR3 is 16 residues long. The CDR3 sequence: CASSEGGGLGALREYF. CDR3 bases: TGTGCCAGCAGTGAAGGGGGTGGACTAGGGGCCCTGCGGGAGTACTTC.

The chain employs TRBV18 and TRBJ1-1; 11 positions match TRBD1. Germline CDR1 reads KGHSH; CDR2 reads LQKENI. The J segment lost 0 bases and the V segment lost 5 bases, leaving 5 bases of the junction unmatched. There are 16 residues in the CDR3. CDR3 nucleotides: TGTGCCAGCTCAAGGACAGGGGGCAGGATGAACACTGAAGCTTTCTTT. Amino acids: CASSRTGGRMNTEAFF. The variable domain in full, with the rest retrieved from reference TRBV18 and TRBJ1-1, is NAGVMQNPRHLVRRRGQEARLRCSPMKGHSHVYWYRQLPEEGLKFMVYLQKENIIDESGMPKERFSAEFPKEGPSILRIQQVVRGDSAAYFCASSRTGGRMNTEAFFGQGTRLTVV.

This clonotype occurred a few times. The V and J genes are TRBV7-8 and TRBJ2-5; TRBD2 is a possible D gene (5 bases). Between the trimmed V and J ends, which lost 1 base and 3 bases, there was a span of 12 bases. Looked up from germline, CDR1 is SGHVS and CDR2 is FQNEAQ. The CDR3 has 15 residues. The CDR3 coding sequence is TGTGCCAGCAGCTTAGTTCGGGGTGTGAAAGAGACCCAGTACTTC. Translating gives CASSLVRGVKETQYF. The full variable domain, with the rest looked up from reference TRBV7-8 and TRBJ2-5, is GAGVSQSPRYKVAKRGQDVALRCDPISGHVSLFWYQQALGQGPEFLTYFQNEAQLDKSGLPSDRFFAERPEGSVSTLKIQRTQQEDSAVYLCASSLVRGVKETQYFGPGTRLLVL.

This clonotype was detected once. A read error may account for a junction end that differs from germline. The chain combines TRBV6-2 or TRBV6-3 with TRBJ1-4; no reliable D call. The CDR3 is made up of 14 amino acids. Per germline, CDR1 MNHEY and CDR2 SVGEGT. The CDR3 region is CAGSSGPLEEKLFF. The CDR3, as DNA: TGTGCCGGCAGTTCCGGACCCTTGGAAGAAAAACTGTTTTTT.

This CDR3 is CSVEVNGYGYTF. The CDR3 DNA follows: TGCAGCGTTGAAGTTAACGGATATGGCTACACCTTC. The V call is TRBV29-1, the J call TRBJ1-2; no definite D call. Germline values: CDR1 SQVTM, CDR2 ANQGSEA. Deletions cut 1 base from V and 5 bases from J, with 8 bases between. The CDR3 sequence is 12 residues long.

The chain uses TRBV15 and TRBJ1-5, with D perhaps TRBD1 (6 bases). Trimming removed 3 bases from V and 2 bases from J, with 11 bases in between. From germline, CDR1 is LNHNV and CDR2 YYDKDF (reference sequence). The CDR3 extends over 15 amino acids. CDR3 nucleotides: TGTGCCACCAGCAGCAGGGGTAGAGGCAATCAGCCCCAGCATTTT. Amino acid sequence: CATSSRGRGNQPQHF.

This clonotype appeared many times. The chain carries TRBV27 and TRBJ2-7, with D unclear. The CDR3 contains 16 residues. The germline CDR1 and CDR2 sequences are MNHEY and SMNVEV (reference sequence). With 4 bases removed from V and 2 bases from J, the gap between germline ends came to 18 bases. In DNA, the CDR3 is TGTGCCAGCAGTTCTCAGGCCTCAAATGGCCCCTACGAGCAGTACTTC. It codes for CASSSQASNGPYEQYF.

The chain joins TRBV2 to TRBJ2-5; 7 nucleotides line up with TRBD1. Looked up from germline, CDR1 is SNHLY and CDR2 is FYNNEI. V dropped 5 bases and J dropped 5; count of bases not matched to a gene: 11. The CDR3 has 15 residues. CDR3 amino acids: CASSLTGARAETQYF. As DNA, the CDR3 is TGTGCCAGCAGTCTAACAGGGGCGAGAGCTGAGACCCAGTACTTC.

This clonotype was recorded at least ten times. CDR3 DNA: TGCGCCAGCAGCCAAGAAGGGACAGGGGCTGGCTACACCTTC. Its translation is CASSQEGTGAGYTF. The rearrangement uses TRBV4-3 and TRBJ1-2; 10 bases match TRBD1. CDR3 size: 14 residues. Germline assignment: CDR1 LGHNA and CDR2 YSLEER. Losses at the gene ends were 0 bases for V and 7 bases for J; bases not matched to a gene: 2.

The chain carries TRBV5-6 and TRBJ2-2; D possibly uses TRBD1 or TRBD2 (5 bases each). V lost 4 bases, J lost 0 bases, and 16 bases lay in between. CDR3 length equals 17 residues. Germline assignment: CDR1 SGHDT and CDR2 YYEEEE. CDR3 sequence reads: CASSPPWGRSNTGELFF. In nucleotides, the CDR3 is TGTGCCAGCAGCCCACCCTGGGGACGGTCGAACACCGGGGAGCTGTTTTTT.

In its sample, this clonotype was seen a few times. This clone may be a read error of a much larger clone one base away. The chain combines TRBV3-1 with TRBJ2-1; D might be TRBD1 (5 bases). There are 15 residues in the CDR3. CDR1 and CDR2 from the germline V gene are LGHDT and YNNKEL (reference sequence). The CDR3 DNA sequence: TGTGCCAGCAGCCACGTCCGGACATCCTACAATGGGCAGTTCTTC. Its translation: CASSHVRTSYNGQFF.

This clonotype was counted ten times or more. This chain connects TRBV12-3 or TRBV12-4 to TRBJ2-7; either TRBD1 or TRBD2 may fit D (5 bases each). Trimming removed 3 bases at V and 0 bases at J, with 12 bases between. There are 15 residues in the CDR3. The chain's CDR3 is CASSFAPGSSYEQYF. The CDR3 nucleotides are TGTGCCAGCAGTTTCGCCCCAGGGAGCTCCTACGAGCAGTACTTC.

In this sample, this clonotype turned up many times. The rearrangement joins TRBV29-1 to TRBJ2-7; possible D gene TRBD1, 5 bases. The CDR3 totals 14 residues. In germline, CDR1 is SQVTM, CDR2 ANQGSEA. V dropped 4 bases and J dropped 0 bases, with 13 bases sitting between them. In DNA, the CDR3 is TGCAGCGTTGTTGCAGGGTCGGTCTCCTACGAGCAGTACTTC. This encodes CSVVAGSVSYEQYF.

In regard to this clonotype: The junction shows a germline mismatch at one end, possibly a read error. This chain joins TRBV30 and TRBJ1-2; D is unresolved. Germline lookup yields CDR1 GTSNPN and CDR2 SVGIG (reference sequence). This CDR3 has 13 amino acids. The chain's CDR3 is CAGRLPPAYGYTF. The CDR3 coding sequence is TGTGCCGGGAGGCTTCCTCCGGCCTATGGCTACACCTTC.

The rearrangement links TRBV9 to TRBJ1-2; 9 positions agree with TRBD1. J gave up 8 bases and V 3 bases, and 8 bases lay outside the gene matches. Germline CDR1 and CDR2: SGDLS and YYNGEE. This CDR3 has 14 residues. CDR3 residues: CASSAQGAFVGYTF. The CDR3 DNA reads as TGTGCCAGCAGCGCACAGGGGGCGTTTGTAGGCTACACCTTC. Looking up the rest from reference TRBV9 and TRBJ1-2 gives the full variable domain: DSGVTQTPKHLITATGQRVTLRCSPRSGDLSVYWYQQSLDQGLQFLIQYYNGEERAKGNILERFSAQQFPDLHSELNLSSLELGDSALYFCASSAQGAFVGYTFGSGTRLTVV.

This clonotype was counted ten times or more. This chain uses TRBV28 with TRBJ2-5, with D possibly being TRBD1 (5 bases). Germline V CDR1 and CDR2: MDHEN, SYDVKM. The CDR3 is made up of 12 amino acids. V shed 8 bases and J shed 2 bases, with 9 bases lying between them. CDR3 amino acids: CASGGAQETQYF. In DNA, the CDR3 is TGTGCCAGCGGTGGGGCACAAGAGACCCAGTACTTC. Variable domain in full (rest from reference TRBV28 and TRBJ2-5): DVKVTQSSRYLVKRTGEKVFLECVQDMDHENMFWYRQDPGLGLRLIYFSYDVKMKEKGDIPEGYSVSREKKERFSLILESASTNQTSMYLCASGGAQETQYFGPGTRLLVL.

The chain has TRBV7-3 and TRBJ2-3; 9 nucleotides agree with TRBD2. There are 17 residues in the CDR3. CDR1 and CDR2 from the germline V gene are SGHTA and FQGTGA. Trimming at V came to 3 bases and at J to 5 bases, leaving 12 bases not matched to a gene. This chain's CDR3 is CASSLGAGGKRGDTQYF. As DNA, the CDR3 is TGTGCCAGCAGCTTGGGAGCGGGGGGCAAGAGGGGAGATACGCAGTATTTT.

J is TRBJ1-1 and V is TRBV2; D gene unclear. CDR1 is SNHLY and CDR2 is FYNNEI in the germline V gene. The CDR3 length is 13 residues. V was clipped by 11 bases and J by 2 bases, with 15 bases between them. The chain's CDR3 is CAGKRDANTEAFF. As DNA, the CDR3 is TGTGCCGGCAAGAGAGACGCCAACACTGAAGCTTTCTTT. Drawing the rest from reference TRBV2 and TRBJ1-1, the complete variable domain is EPEVTQTPSHQVTQMGQEVILRCVPISNHLYFYWYRQILGQKVEFLVSFYNNEISEKSEIFDDQFSVERPDGSNFTLKIRSTKLEDSAMYFCAGKRDANTEAFFGQGTRLTVV.

The table lists this clonotype with many counts. The J gene is TRBJ2-7, the V gene TRBV7-6, with TRBD1 as a possible D gene (6 bases). With 5 bases removed from V and 5 bases from J, the gap between germline ends came to 16 bases. Germline V gene data show CDR1 as SGHVS and CDR2 as FNYEAQ. This CDR3 has 14 amino acids. CDR3 DNA sequence: TGTGCCAGCAGCCTGGAGACAGGCGTCCACGAGCAGTACTTC. Translation: CASSLETGVHEQYF.

This clonotype was seen a handful of times. With a much larger clone just one base away, this may be a read error. This rearrangement joins TRBV29-1 to TRBJ2-7; a possible D gene is TRBD2 (5 bases). Germline CDR1 and CDR2: SQVTM and ANQGSEA. The CDR3 spans 12 residues. V lost 7 bases and J 2 bases, leaving 12 bases between the germline ends. The CDR3, as DNA: TGCAGCGGTGTTTACGGGACCTACGAGCAGTACTTC. Its protein is CSGVYGTYEQYF.

This clonotype has a handful of counts. This chain links TRBV5-1 with TRBJ2-3; 10 bases align to TRBD1. Per the germline V gene, CDR1 is SGHRS and CDR2 is YFSETQ. V lost 4 bases to trimming and J lost 3 bases; unmatched junction nucleotides: 8. CDR3 length equals 16 residues. The CDR3 coding sequence is TGCGCCAGCAGCCTCCGGGACAGGGGTGGTACAGATACGCAGTATTTT. Amino acid sequence: CASSLRDRGGTDTQYF.

The rearrangement joins TRBV28 to TRBJ1-2, with D possibly TRBD1 on 6 matching bases. Germline loops: CDR1 MDHEN, CDR2 SYDVKM. V lost 2 bases to trimming and J lost 3 bases, with 10 bases between them. The CDR3 contains 14 residues. In DNA, the CDR3 is TGTGCCAGCAGTTTACTTCACAGGGACTATGGCTACACCTTC. Protein sequence: CASSLLHRDYGYTF.

The sample holds many counts of this clonotype. The chain carries TRBV5-1 and TRBJ1-2; TRBD1 might be the D (5 bases). Germline V gene lookup returns CDR1 SGHRS and CDR2 YFSETQ. The CDR3 consists of 13 residues. V shed 0 bases and J shed 6 bases, with 9 bases lying between them. The CDR3 here is CASSLEEGHGYTF. CDR3 nucleotide sequence: TGCGCCAGCAGCTTGGAAGAGGGACATGGCTACACCTTC. The whole variable domain, filled in from reference TRBV5-1 and TRBJ1-2, reads KAGVTQTPRYLIKTRGQQVTLSCSPISGHRSVSWYQQTPGQGLQFLFEYFSETQRNKGNFPGRFSGRQFSNSRSEMNVSTLELGDSALYLCASSLEEGHGYTFGSGTRLTVV.